The rows below give T cell receptor beta chains drawn from one sample of a study of response to subunit inactivated influenza vaccine. TCRdb re-derived calls from the RT-PCR reads in MiXCR, one entry per CDR3 protein. The sample includes roughly 540,000 distinct CDR3 sequences, under 30% of them seen just once. These data also formed part of another study, on T cells expressing NK-cell markers.

The starting material was CD4+ T cells sorted from PBMCs, obtained roughly 13 days after vaccination. These receptors were collected from a man aged 45-65 years who received an inactivated influenza vaccine. CDR3s include the opening cysteine and the closing phenylalanine or tryptophan. Fields, in order: V gene, clone size, J gene, D gene, CDR3 DNA, CDR3 protein. D genes are given only for firm matches. Clone size is given for some rows only: seen once, a few or many times, or a class if the clone is expanded.

V: TRBV20-1
size: -
J: TRBJ2-2
D: -
DNA: TGCAGTGCTAGAGTCCAGGGAAGGCCCGGGGAGCTGTTTTTT
CDR3: CSARVQGRPGELFF

V: TRBV12-3/TRBV12-4
size: -
J: TRBJ2-1
D: -
DNA: TGTGCCAATTCTAATAGGGGCTCCTACAATGAGCAGTTCTTC
CDR3: CANSNRGSYNEQFF

V: TRBV20-1
size: -
J: TRBJ2-7
D: TRBD2
DNA: TGCAGTGCTAGAGGGACACTAGCGGGTCATTCCTACGAGCAGTACTTC
CDR3: CSARGTLAGHSYEQYF

V: TRBV15
size: -
J: TRBJ2-3
D: TRBD1
DNA: TGTGCCACCAGCGCCAGACAGGGAGCAGATACGCAGTATTTT
CDR3: CATSARQGADTQYF

V: TRBV7-9
size: -
J: TRBJ2-7
D: -
DNA: TGTGCCAGCAGCTTAGAAGGGTTCGGGGTCCGCGAGCAGTACTTC
CDR3: CASSLEGFGVREQYF

V: TRBV29-1
size: few
J: TRBJ2-6
D: -
DNA: TGCAGCGTTGTCTCCCCCTCTGGGGCCAACGTCCTGACTTTC
CDR3: CSVVSPSGANVLTF

V: TRBV7-8
size: few
J: TRBJ1-3
D: TRBD1
DNA: TGTGCCAGCAGCTCCCGAAGAGGGGGCGCCTCTGGAAACACCATATATTTT
CDR3: CASSSRRGGASGNTIYF

V: TRBV11-2
size: few
J: TRBJ1-1
D: -
DNA: TGTGCCAGCTCCTATACGACAACGTTGTTAGTCAGACAACCGGAACCCACTGAAGCTTTCTTT
CDR3: CASSYTTTLLVRQPEPTEAFF

V: TRBV14
size: few
J: TRBJ2-5
D: TRBD2
DNA: TGTGCCAGCAGTCCAAGCGGGGGGGCCCAGGAGACCCAGTACTTC
CDR3: CASSPSGGAQETQYF

V: TRBV7-2
size: few
J: TRBJ2-2
D: TRBD2
DNA: TGTGCCAGCAGCCTTGGACTAGCGGGGGGGCAAAGCGGGGAGCTGTTTTTT
CDR3: CASSLGLAGGQSGELFF

V: TRBV20-1
size: -
J: TRBJ1-1
D: -
DNA: TGCAGTGCTAGGGCGGGGTCGGGGAACACTGAAGCTTTCTTT
CDR3: CSARAGSGNTEAFF

V: TRBV11-2
size: -
J: TRBJ2-3
D: TRBD2
DNA: TGTGCCAGCCCACCAGCGGGAGGGCTGGCAGATACGCAGTATTTT
CDR3: CASPPAGGLADTQYF

V: TRBV19
size: -
J: TRBJ2-1
D: TRBD2
DNA: TGTGCCAGTAGTAAACTAGCGGGAGGGTTTGAGCAGTTCTTC
CDR3: CASSKLAGGFEQFF

V: TRBV3-1
size: -
J: TRBJ2-5
D: TRBD2
DNA: TGTGCCAGCAGCGGGACTAGGGCGCCCCAGTACTTC
CDR3: CASSGTRAPQYF

V: TRBV5-2
size: -
J: TRBJ2-1
D: -
DNA: TGTGCCAGCAACTTACCAACATATCGCGAAAGCCCCCTAACGGGTGAGCAGTTCTTC
CDR3: CASNLPTYRESPLTGEQFF

V: TRBV14
size: -
J: TRBJ2-1
D: TRBD1
DNA: TGTGCCAGCAGCCAAGTTGGAGGCAGGGGGCTTGAGCAGTTCTTC
CDR3: CASSQVGGRGLEQFF

V: TRBV5-1
size: many
J: TRBJ2-5
D: TRBD1
DNA: TGCGCCAGCAGCTTGGGGCAGGGGGCAGAGACCCAGTACTTC
CDR3: CASSLGQGAETQYF

V: TRBV5-1
size: -
J: TRBJ2-7
D: -
DNA: TGCGCCAGCAGCTTGGCGGGTTATTACGAGCAGTACTTC
CDR3: CASSLAGYYEQYF

V: TRBV12-3/TRBV12-4
size: few
J: TRBJ2-1
D: TRBD2
DNA: TGTGCCAGCAGTTTTCAGGGACTAGTACGCAATGAGCAGTTCTTC
CDR3: CASSFQGLVRNEQFF

V: TRBV7-3
size: few
J: TRBJ1-1
D: -
DNA: TGTGCCAGCCCCGAGGGCTTGGGCACTGAAGCTTTCTTT
CDR3: CASPEGLGTEAFF

V: TRBV4-3
size: -
J: TRBJ2-7
D: -
DNA: TGCGCCAGCAGCCAAGAGGCCCCTCCGGACGGACCCTACGAGCAGTACTTC
CDR3: CASSQEAPPDGPYEQYF

V: TRBV10-3
size: -
J: TRBJ2-3
D: TRBD2
DNA: TGTGCCACCGTACCAGGGCGGGAGGGCCGATATACGCAGTATTTT
CDR3: CATVPGREGRYTQYF

V: TRBV28
size: few
J: TRBJ2-3
D: TRBD2
DNA: TGTGCCAGCAGTTTAGTCTCGGGCGGGAGTTACTCAGATACGCAGTATTTT
CDR3: CASSLVSGGSYSDTQYF

V: TRBV29-1
size: few
J: TRBJ2-6
D: TRBD2
DNA: TGCAGCGTTTTACTAGCGCAGGGACCAAATTTCTCTGGGGCCAACGTCCTGACTTTC
CDR3: CSVLLAQGPNFSGANVLTF

V: TRBV20-1
size: once
J: TRBJ2-5
D: -
DNA: TGCAGTGCTAGTGCCCTAGGGGACCAAGAGACCCAGTACTTC
CDR3: CSASALGDQETQYF

V: TRBV12-3/TRBV12-4
size: -
J: TRBJ1-4
D: -
DNA: TGTGCCAGCAGACGCGGGGATGGCGGCCCAACTAATGAAAAACTGTTTTTT
CDR3: CASRRGDGGPTNEKLFF

V: TRBV4-3
size: few
J: TRBJ1-5
D: TRBD1
DNA: TGCGCCAGCAGCCAAGGGACAGGGCCGAATCAGCCCCAGCATTTT
CDR3: CASSQGTGPNQPQHF

V: TRBV7-2
size: few
J: TRBJ2-7
D: -
DNA: TGTGCCAGCAGCTTAACCTTTTTGGACGAGCAGTACTTC
CDR3: CASSLTFLDEQYF

V: TRBV28
size: few
J: TRBJ1-1
D: TRBD1
DNA: TGTGCCAGCAGTCCCGGGACAGGGTTCACTGAAGCTTTCTTT
CDR3: CASSPGTGFTEAFF

V: TRBV7-9
size: few
J: TRBJ2-7
D: -
DNA: TGTGCCAGCAGCCCTGGACCCGAGCAGTACTTC
CDR3: CASSPGPEQYF

V: TRBV3-1
size: few
J: TRBJ1-5
D: -
DNA: TGTGCCAGCAGCCAAGGTTCCCGGACTGATCCCCAGCATTTT
CDR3: CASSQGSRTDPQHF

V: TRBV15
size: -
J: TRBJ2-4
D: -
DNA: TGTGCCACCAGGGACGAACAGGCGTTCGTAAACATTCAGTACTTC
CDR3: CATRDEQAFVNIQYF